One and the same sample provided the 26 T cell receptor beta chains below, sequenced in a study of identical twins. TCRdb reprocessed the 5' RACE reads with MiXCR, giving one entry per CDR3 protein. The data contain 1.5 million to 2 million distinct CDR3 sequences, roughly 35% of them singletons. Sample: cord blood. The receptors come from a newborn girl in good health.

The rearrangement links TRBV5-1 to TRBJ2-3; TRBD1 is a possible D gene (6 bases). Germline V lookup: CDR1 SGHRS, CDR2 YFSETQ. The V end lost 3 bases, the J end lost 2 bases, and 16 bases lay between the germline ends. The CDR3 extends over 16 amino acids. DNA for the CDR3: TGCGCCAGCAGCTCGCGCCTGGACAGTTTCACAGATACGCAGTATTTT. Translating gives CASSSRLDSFTDTQYF.

V is TRBV7-2 and J is TRBJ2-7; 11 bases agree with TRBD2. CDR1 and CDR2 (germline): SGHTA, FQGNSA. The CDR3 is made up of 15 amino acids. Trimming at V came to 2 bases and at J to 3 bases, leaving 3 bases not matched to a gene. The CDR3, as DNA: TGTGCCAGCAGCTTACAGGGACTAGCGGTCTACGAGCAGTACTTC. Translated: CASSLQGLAVYEQYF.

The rearrangement joins TRBV20-1 to TRBJ2-5; the D gene could be TRBD1 or TRBD2 (5 bases each). The CDR3 has 11 amino acids. V lost 6 bases to trimming and J lost 13 bases, with 18 bases between them. The germline CDR1 and CDR2 sequences are DFQATT and SNEGSKA (reference sequence). CDR3 coding DNA: TGCAGTGCCACACCGGGACCTGACAGGTACTTC. Translating gives CSATPGPDRYF.

This clonotype has a handful of counts. The rearrangement joins TRBV6-6 to TRBJ2-7; TRBD1 agrees at 8 bases. The CDR3 is 15 residues long. V shed 0 bases, J shed 5 bases, and the junction held 6 bases outside the gene matches. Germline V lookup: CDR1 MNHNY, CDR2 SVGAGI (reference sequence). CDR3 in DNA: TGTGCCAGCAGTTACTCGACGGTGGACAGGGACGAGCAGTACTTC. Protein sequence: CASSYSTVDRDEQYF.

The J gene is TRBJ2-1, the V gene TRBV20-1; D is uncertain. The CDR3 has 13 residues. CDR1 and CDR2 from the germline V gene are DFQATT and SNEGSKA (reference sequence). V shed 5 bases and J shed 9 bases, with 17 bases lying between them. Written as DNA, the CDR3 is TGCAGTGCTCTCAATAAACCTGGCGGTGAGCAGTTCTTC. It is translated as CSALNKPGGEQFF.

The table lists this clonotype with a few counts. The V and J genes are TRBV3-1 and TRBJ1-2; 7 nucleotides line up with TRBD1. This CDR3 spans 16 amino acids. CDR1 is LGHDT and CDR2 is YNNKEL in the germline V gene (reference sequence). With V trimmed by 6 bases and J by 1 base, 11 bases remained unmatched. The CDR3 sequence: CASSQSGTAFNYGYTF. The CDR3 nucleotides read TGTGCCAGCAGTCAATCCGGGACAGCTTTTAACTATGGCTACACCTTC.

In this sample, this clonotype turned up many times. This chain connects TRBV2 to TRBJ1-5, with D perhaps matching TRBD1 (6 bases). V shed 6 bases and J shed 0 bases, with 9 bases lying between them. Germline V gene sequence: CDR1 SNHLY, CDR2 FYNNEI. This CDR3 spans 14 amino acids. CDR3 DNA sequence: TGTGCCAGCAGCGGACAGTTTAGCAATCAGCCCCAGCATTTT. Its translation: CASSGQFSNQPQHF.

In this sample, this clonotype turned up many times. The rearrangement joins TRBV12-3 or TRBV12-4 to TRBJ2-5; D is perhaps TRBD1 (7 bases). V was shortened by 3 bases and J by 4 bases, with 9 bases between the two germline ends. The CDR3 contains 13 residues. CDR3 loop: CASSLEGAETQYF. As DNA, the CDR3 is TGTGCCAGCAGTTTGGAGGGGGCAGAGACCCAGTACTTC.

This clonotype was found many times. The chain uses TRBV27 and TRBJ1-5; TRBD1 might be the D (5 bases). V was trimmed by 2 bases and J by 4 bases, leaving 9 bases between them. Germline V gene data show CDR1 as MNHEY and CDR2 as SMNVEV (reference sequence). The length of the CDR3 is 14 residues. The CDR3 sequence: CASSLQGLNQPQHF. The CDR3 DNA is TGTGCCAGCAGTTTACAGGGTCTGAATCAGCCCCAGCATTTT.

The CDR3 bases are TGCGCCAGCAGCTTGATGCCTTCACAGGGCACCGGGGAGCTGTTTTTT. This translates into CASSLMPSQGTGELFF. The V and J genes are TRBV5-1 and TRBJ2-2; D is perhaps TRBD1 (6 bases). The CDR3 is 16 residues long. V was cut by 1 base and J by 4 bases, with 14 bases left in between. From germline, CDR1 is SGHRS and CDR2 YFSETQ.

This clonotype came up a few times. V usage is TRBV4-2 and J usage is TRBJ2-7; D remains ambiguous. Per the germline V gene, CDR1 is LGHNA and CDR2 is YNFKEQ. V lost 1 base, J lost 7 bases, and 8 bases lay in between. The CDR3 has 12 amino acids. The CDR3 is CASSQGSDEQYF. CDR3 nucleotides: TGTGCCAGCAGCCAAGGAAGCGATGAGCAGTACTTC.

This clonotype has more than one count but fewer than ten. This sequence joins TRBV4-2 and TRBJ1-4, with unresolved D. CDR3 length: 15 amino acids. The germline V gene has CDR1 LGHNA and CDR2 YNFKEQ. Between the trimmed V and J ends, which lost 0 bases and 8 bases, there was a span of 13 bases. CDR3 loop: CASSQDRSGLEKLFF. DNA of the CDR3: TGTGCCAGCAGCCAAGATCGGAGCGGCCTGGAAAAACTGTTTTTT.

The CDR3 loop is CASGLAETTDTQYF. In nucleotides, the CDR3 is TGTGCCAGCGGACTAGCGGAAACCACAGATACGCAGTATTTT. The chain has TRBV3-1 and TRBJ2-3; TRBD2 matches 10 bases. The CDR3 extends over 14 amino acids. J gave up 2 bases and V 8 bases, and 4 bases lay outside the gene matches. Germline V CDR1 and CDR2: LGHDT, YNNKEL (reference sequence).

This clonotype has only a few counts. V is TRBV3-1 and J is TRBJ2-3, with D possibly being TRBD2 (5 bases). V lost 0 bases to trimming and J lost 4 bases, with 14 bases between them. There are 16 residues in the CDR3. Looked up from germline, CDR1 is LGHDT and CDR2 is YNNKEL (reference sequence). The chain's CDR3 is CASSQEFVGSADTQYF. In DNA, the CDR3 is TGTGCCAGCAGCCAAGAGTTTGTGGGGAGTGCAGATACGCAGTATTTT.

This clonotype turned up a few times. The chain is built from TRBV7-9 and TRBJ1-6; no clear D gene. V lost 3 bases to trimming and J lost 6 bases, with 12 bases between them. There are 15 residues in the CDR3. Germline assignment: CDR1 SEHNR and CDR2 FQNEAQ (reference sequence). The CDR3 loop reads CASSFNQGPNSPLHF. The CDR3 DNA follows: TGTGCCAGCAGCTTCAACCAAGGACCTAATTCACCCCTCCACTTT.

The chain carries TRBV19 and TRBJ2-1, with D tentatively TRBD2 (6 bases). CDR1 and CDR2 (germline): LNHDA, SQIVND (reference sequence). The CDR3 length is 13 residues. V lost 4 bases and J 10 bases, leaving 14 bases between the germline ends. The CDR3 DNA is TGTGCCAGTAGTAGGGGACTGCCGTGGGAGCAGTTCTTC. It specifies CASSRGLPWEQFF.

The chain has TRBV29-1 and TRBJ1-5; TRBD1 aligns across 9 bases. The CDR3 is 12 residues long. The V and J ends lost 7 bases and 5 bases, in that order; junction bases with no gene match: 3. Per germline, CDR1 SQVTM and CDR2 ANQGSEA. CDR3 sequence reads: CSAGDRDQPQHF. CDR3 nucleotides: TGCAGCGCCGGGGACAGGGATCAGCCCCAGCATTTT.

This clonotype was counted a few times. Sequence at one end of the junction differs from germline and may be a read error. V gene TRBV18 combines with J gene TRBJ2-3; D unresolved. The CDR3 spans 11 residues. CDR1 is KGHSH, CDR2 LQKENI, per germline. The chain's CDR3 is CAGSLTDTQYF. For the CDR3, the DNA is TGTGCCGGCTCACTCACAGATACGCAGTATTTT.

This clonotype has just a few counts. CDR3 region: CASSYGVLANEQFF. The CDR3 DNA reads as TGTGCCAGCAGTTACGGGGTCTTGGCGAATGAGCAGTTCTTC. The V call is TRBV2, the J call TRBJ2-1; perhaps TRBD2 as D (5 bases). Germline CDR1 is SNHLY and CDR2 is FYNNEI. The CDR3 totals 14 residues. V lost 5 bases to trimming and J lost 7 bases, with 15 bases between them.

This clonotype has just a few counts. The rearrangement links TRBV5-1 to TRBJ1-2; 7 nucleotides match TRBD1. Germline V gene data show CDR1 as SGHRS and CDR2 as YFSETQ. This CDR3 comprises 14 residues. The ends lost 0 bases at V and 6 bases at J; junction bases unmatched: 5. The CDR3 DNA reads as TGCGCCAGCAGCTTGGACTCGACAGGGAATGGCTACACCTTC. Amino acid sequence: CASSLDSTGNGYTF.

This clonotype was detected a few times. The genes are TRBV24-1 and TRBJ2-3; D is unclear. Germline CDR1 reads KGHDR; CDR2 reads SFDVKD. There are 12 residues in the CDR3. Trimming removed 4 bases at V and 9 bases at J, with 10 bases between. As DNA, the CDR3 is TGTGCCACCAGTGACACCGTGGACACGCAGTATTTT. Residues: CATSDTVDTQYF.

With respect to this clonotype: One junction end does not reproduce the germline sequence, and a read error may be involved. The chain carries TRBV28 and TRBJ2-7; D unresolved. CDR3 length: 12 amino acids. Germline V gives CDR1 MDHEN, CDR2 SYDVKM. The CDR3 reads CTSRSDGIRQYF. The CDR3 DNA reads TGTACCAGCAGATCCGACGGAATACGGCAGTACTTC.

This chain joins TRBV25-1 and TRBJ2-5; tentative D call: TRBD2 (5 bases). V was cut by 2 bases and J by 1 base, with 8 bases left in between. This CDR3 spans 14 amino acids. Germline lookup yields CDR1 MGHDK and CDR2 SYGVNS. CDR3 sequence reads: CASSEPGVQETQYF. As DNA, the CDR3 is TGTGCCAGCAGTGAACCCGGGGTCCAAGAGACCCAGTACTTC.

This clonotype was detected ten times or more. Sequence at one end of the junction differs from germline and may be a read error. V and J are TRBV24-1 and TRBJ2-1, with 9 bases identical to TRBD1. The CDR3 covers 15 residues. Germline V gene lookup returns CDR1 KGHDR and CDR2 SFDVKD. The CDR3 loop is CATSDSGTGRNEQFF. CDR3 DNA sequence: TGTGCCACCAGCGATTCCGGGACAGGGAGGAATGAGCAGTTCTTC.

About this clonotype: Compared with germline, one end of the junction differs, possibly owing to a read error. This rearrangement joins TRBV2 to TRBJ2-5; D is undetermined. Per the germline V gene, CDR1 is SNHLY and CDR2 is FYNNEI. The CDR3 consists of 10 residues. CDR3 nucleotide sequence: TGTGCCAGCAGAGAAGAGACCCGGTACTTC. Its translation is CASREETRYF.

The chain links TRBV12-3 or TRBV12-4 to TRBJ2-5; D remains unclear. This CDR3 spans 13 amino acids. V was shortened by 1 base and J by 4 bases, with 7 bases between the two germline ends. The chain's CDR3 is CASSLVQSETQYF. DNA of the CDR3: TGTGCCAGCAGTTTAGTTCAGTCAGAGACCCAGTACTTC.